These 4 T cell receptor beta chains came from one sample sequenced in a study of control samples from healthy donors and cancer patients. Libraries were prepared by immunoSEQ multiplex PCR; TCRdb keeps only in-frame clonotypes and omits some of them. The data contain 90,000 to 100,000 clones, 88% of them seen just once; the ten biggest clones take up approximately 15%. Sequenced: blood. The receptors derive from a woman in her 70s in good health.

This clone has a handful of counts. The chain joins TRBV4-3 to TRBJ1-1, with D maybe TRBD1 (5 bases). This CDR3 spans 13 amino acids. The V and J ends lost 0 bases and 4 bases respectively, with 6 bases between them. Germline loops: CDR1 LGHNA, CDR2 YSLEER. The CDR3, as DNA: TGCGCCAGCAGCCAAGATAGGGGCACTGAAGCTTTCTTT. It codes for CASSQDRGTEAFF.

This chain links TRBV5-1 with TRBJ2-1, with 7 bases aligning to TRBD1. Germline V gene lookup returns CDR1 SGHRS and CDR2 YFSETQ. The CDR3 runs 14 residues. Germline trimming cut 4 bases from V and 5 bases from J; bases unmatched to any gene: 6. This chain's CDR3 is CASSGNTGDNEQFF. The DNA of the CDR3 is TGCGCCAGCAGCGGAAATACAGGGGACAATGAGCAGTTCTTC.

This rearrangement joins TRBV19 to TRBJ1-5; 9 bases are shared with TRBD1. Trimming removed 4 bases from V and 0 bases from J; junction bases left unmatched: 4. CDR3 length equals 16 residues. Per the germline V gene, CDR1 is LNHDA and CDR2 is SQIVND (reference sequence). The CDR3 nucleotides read TGTGCCAGTAGTACCGGGACAGGGTCTAGCAATCAGCCCCAGCATTTT. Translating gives CASSTGTGSSNQPQHF. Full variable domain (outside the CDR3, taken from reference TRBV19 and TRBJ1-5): DGGITQSPKYLFRKEGQNVTLSCEQNLNHDAMYWYRQDPGQGLRLIYYSQIVNDFQKGDIAEGYSVSREKKESFPLTVTSAQKNPTAFYLCASSTGTGSSNQPQHFGDGTRLSIL.

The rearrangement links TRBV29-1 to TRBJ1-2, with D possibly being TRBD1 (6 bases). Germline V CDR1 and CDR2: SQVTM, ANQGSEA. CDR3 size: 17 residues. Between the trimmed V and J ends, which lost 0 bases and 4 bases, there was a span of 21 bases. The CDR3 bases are TGCAGCGTTGAAGATGAAGGGGGGAGGCCAGGCCTCTATGGCTACACCTTC. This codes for CSVEDEGGRPGLYGYTF.